The 21 T cell receptor beta chains listed next were all sequenced from one sample in a study of cytomegalovirus exposure and HLA in healthy donors. Profiled with immunoSEQ multiplex PCR; TCRdb holds only in-frame clones, not every one. This table holds about 160,000 clones, about 90% found once. The sample was PBMCs. The receptors stem from a woman in her twenties or thirties in good health and CMV-seronegative.

V is TRBV4-2 and J is TRBJ2-2; 7 bases fit TRBD1. This CDR3 spans 16 amino acids. V trimming: 4 bases; J trimming: 0 bases; junction bases outside the gene matches: 5. Per the germline V gene, CDR1 is LGHNA and CDR2 is YNFKEQ. The CDR3 sequence is CASSLRTGSNTGELFF. The DNA of the CDR3 is TGTGCCAGCAGCCTGAGGACAGGCTCGAACACCGGGGAGCTGTTTTTT.

This clone appeared once. The chain links TRBV29-1 to TRBJ2-5; 8 nucleotides agree with TRBD1. The length of the CDR3 is 11 residues. J was trimmed by 5 bases and V by 7 bases; bases with no gene match: 3. The germline gives CDR1 SQVTM, CDR2 ANQGSEA. The CDR3 protein is CSERQGETQYF. DNA for the CDR3: TGCAGCGAAAGACAGGGGGAGACCCAGTACTTC.

The gene calls are TRBV5-4 and TRBJ2-5; no definite D call. The V and J ends lost 0 bases and 2 bases respectively, with 5 bases between them. Germline CDR1 is SGHNT and CDR2 is YYREEE (reference sequence). The CDR3 is made up of 13 amino acids. CDR3 in DNA: TGTGCCAGCAGCTTGGGGATACAAGAGACCCAGTACTTC. It is translated as CASSLGIQETQYF.

The CDR3 sequence is CASSLFDTTYTF. The CDR3 region has the DNA TGTGCCAGCAGTTTATTTGACACCACCTACACCTTC. The chain uses TRBV28 and TRBJ1-2, with D uncertain. V shed 1 base and J shed 10 bases, with 10 bases lying between them. This CDR3 is 12 amino acids long. Per germline, CDR1 MDHEN and CDR2 SYDVKM.

This chain links TRBV11-2 with TRBJ1-3, with D perhaps matching TRBD1 (6 bases). This CDR3 has 13 residues. V was trimmed by 8 bases and J by 4 bases, leaving 12 bases between them. Germline CDR1 reads SGHAT; CDR2 reads FQNNGV. The CDR3 reads CASCGGLGNTIYF. CDR3 nucleotide sequence: TGTGCCAGCTGCGGGGGGCTCGGAAACACCATATATTTT.

The chain has TRBV5-1 and TRBJ2-7; TRBD2 might be the D (5 bases). The CDR3 spans 15 residues. V lost 0 bases, J lost 2 bases, and 12 bases lay in between. CDR1 SGHRS and CDR2 YFSETQ come from the germline V gene. As DNA, the CDR3 is TGCGCCAGCAGCTTGGTGGCGGGCACTACCTACGAGCAGTACTTC. Protein: CASSLVAGTTYEQYF.

The rearrangement joins TRBV12-5 to TRBJ1-1, with D hard to call. The V end lost 6 bases, the J end lost 1 base, and 9 bases lay between the germline ends. The CDR3 sequence is 13 residues long. CDR1 and CDR2 (germline): LGHNT, FRNRAP. CDR3 nucleotides: TGTGCTAGTGGCTGGGATCAGAACACTGAAGCTTTCTTT. Its protein product is CASGWDQNTEAFF.

The chain's CDR3 is CASSGWTETSYEQYF. The CDR3 DNA follows: TGTGCCAGCAGCGGGTGGACAGAGACGTCCTACGAGCAGTACTTC. V is TRBV7-2 and J is TRBJ2-7; possible D gene TRBD1, 6 bases. Between the trimmed V and J ends, which lost 5 bases and 1 base, there was a span of 15 bases. In germline, CDR1 is SGHTA, CDR2 FQGNSA. This CDR3 is built from 15 residues.

The chain uses TRBV28 and TRBJ2-6, with D perhaps matching TRBD1 or TRBD2 (5 bases each). The CDR3 sequence is 17 residues long. The V end lost 8 bases, the J end lost 1 base, and 18 bases lay between the germline ends. CDR1 MDHEN and CDR2 SYDVKM come from the germline V gene. The CDR3 region is CASGSGQLESGANVLTF. For the CDR3, the DNA is TGTGCCAGCGGTTCTGGACAACTAGAGTCTGGGGCCAACGTCCTGACTTTC.

The rearrangement joins TRBV15 to TRBJ2-1; 10 bases are shared with TRBD2. With V trimmed by 8 bases and J by 7 bases, 8 bases remained unmatched. CDR3 size: 14 residues. Germline V lookup: CDR1 LNHNV, CDR2 YYDKDF (reference sequence). This CDR3 reads CATGLAGAGNEQFF. DNA for the CDR3: TGTGCCACCGGCCTAGCGGGAGCTGGAAATGAGCAGTTCTTC.

The rearrangement uses TRBV19 and TRBJ1-1; possible D gene TRBD1, 5 bases. The V end lost 7 bases, the J end lost 3 bases, and 12 bases lay between the germline ends. CDR1 and CDR2 from the germline V gene are LNHDA and SQIVND (reference sequence). The CDR3 is 13 residues long. The CDR3: CASNGQGYTEAFF. The CDR3 DNA reads TGTGCCAGTAATGGGCAGGGATACACTGAAGCTTTCTTT.

DNA of the CDR3: TGCGCCAGCAGCCAAGCTTACAGGGGGCGGTCAACCGGGGAGCTGTTTTTT. Protein sequence: CASSQAYRGRSTGELFF. This chain joins TRBV4-1 and TRBJ2-2; TRBD1 agrees at 9 bases. CDR3 size: 17 residues. From germline, CDR1 is MGHRA and CDR2 YSYEKL. V lost 1 base to trimming and J lost 5 bases; unmatched junction nucleotides: 8.

The J gene is TRBJ1-2, the V gene TRBV4-3; D might be TRBD1 (6 bases). Germline V gives CDR1 LGHNA, CDR2 YSLEER. V was cut by 1 base and J by 6 bases, with 12 bases left in between. The CDR3 is 14 residues long. CDR3 DNA: TGCGCCAGCAGCCAAGCGGCCAGGGGAGATGGCTACACCTTC. Protein product: CASSQAARGDGYTF.

This sequence joins TRBV6-5 and TRBJ2-4; TRBD1 matches at 7 bases. This CDR3 has 15 residues. The germline gives CDR1 MNHEY, CDR2 SVGAGI. V lost 6 bases to trimming and J lost 1 base; unmatched junction nucleotides: 6. The CDR3 sequence is CASSEGALAKNIQYF. The DNA of the CDR3 is TGTGCCAGCAGCGAGGGGGCTTTGGCCAAAAACATTCAGTACTTC.

The V and J genes are TRBV2 and TRBJ1-2; D ambiguous. Germline CDR1 and CDR2: SNHLY and FYNNEI. The CDR3 length is 15 residues. V shed 10 bases and J shed 2 bases, with 20 bases lying between them. The CDR3 DNA sequence: TGTGCCATATCTCCCCATGGCTCGACAAACTATGGCTACACCTTC. This codes for CAISPHGSTNYGYTF.

The chain is built from TRBV28 and TRBJ2-1; 11 bases fit TRBD2. Unmatched junction bases numbered 9, after V lost 6 bases and J lost 8 bases. The CDR3 extends over 15 amino acids. CDR1 and CDR2 from the germline V gene are MDHEN and SYDVKM. The CDR3 loop is CASSHTSGSVDEQFF. The DNA of the CDR3 is TGTGCCAGCAGCCATACTAGCGGGAGTGTCGATGAGCAGTTCTTC.

V and J are TRBV5-1 and TRBJ2-3, with 11 positions matching TRBD2. The CDR3 sequence is 16 residues long. V was clipped by 2 bases and J by 4 bases; unmatched bases: 6. Germline V gene lookup returns CDR1 SGHRS and CDR2 YFSETQ. CDR3 bases: TGCGCCAGCAGCTTTCAAACTAGCGGGGGCCCAGATACGCAGTATTTT. This gives the protein CASSFQTSGGPDTQYF.

This sequence joins TRBV29-1 and TRBJ2-1; tentative D call: TRBD2 (6 bases). V lost 2 bases and J lost 6, with 14 bases in between. The CDR3 loop spans 14 amino acids. Germline V gives CDR1 SQVTM, CDR2 ANQGSEA. The DNA for the CDR3 is TGCAGCGTTGAATTACCCCGACTAGTCAATGAGCAGTTCTTC. Amino acids: CSVELPRLVNEQFF.

V is TRBV28 and J is TRBJ2-7; TRBD1 matches at 7 bases. The J segment lost 0 bases and the V segment lost 3 bases, leaving 2 bases of the junction unmatched. Germline V gives CDR1 MDHEN, CDR2 SYDVKM. The CDR3 extends over 14 amino acids. The CDR3, as DNA: TGTGCCAGCAGTTTCCGGACAGGCTCCTACGAGCAGTACTTC. Translating it yields CASSFRTGSYEQYF. The variable domain in full, with the rest retrieved from reference TRBV28 and TRBJ2-7, is DVKVTQSSRYLVKRTGEKVFLECVQDMDHENMFWYRQDPGLGLRLIYFSYDVKMKEKGDIPEGYSVSREKKERFSLILESASTNQTSMYLCASSFRTGSYEQYFGPGTRLTVT.

The rearrangement uses TRBV14 and TRBJ2-7; no firm D call. Trimming shortened V by 2 bases and J by 2 bases, and 13 bases separated the two germline ends. The CDR3 runs 15 residues. From germline, CDR1 is SGHDN and CDR2 FVKESK. The CDR3 DNA sequence: TGTGCCAGCAGCCAAACCCTCGGCGGAGCCTACGAGCAGTACTTC. Protein sequence: CASSQTLGGAYEQYF.

The rearrangement links TRBV7-9 to TRBJ2-7, with 12 bases that match TRBD2. This CDR3 comprises 15 residues. Germline V gives CDR1 SEHNR, CDR2 FQNEAQ (reference sequence). V dropped 5 bases and J dropped 4; count of bases not matched to a gene: 6. CDR3 residues: CASSTETSGSYEQYF. The DNA of the CDR3 is TGTGCCAGCAGCACAGAGACTAGCGGGAGTTACGAGCAGTACTTC.